This T cell receptor beta chain was observed in a study of T cell repertoires in ileal Crohn's disease. The time point was: neoterminal ileum biopsy at postoperative endoscopy, about 6 months after surgery. Of note for this clone: Its specificity is unknown.

From germline, CDR1 is MNHNY and CDR2 SVGAGI (reference sequence). This CDR3 has 12 residues. After removal of 5 bases from V and 3 bases from J, the junction contained 1 base not matched to a gene. Repertoires were generated with immunoSEQ multiplex PCR, while TCRdb's copy carries only in-frame clones and drops some. The profile shows more than 7,000 clones, approximately 74% of them singletons. Study-level points and caveats: The median delay to postoperative endoscopy was approximately 6.4 months. All patients with clonality above 26.8% had endoscopic recurrence. Clonal expansions were more frequent in active smokers than non-smokers at surgery.

The origin of this receptor is an adult with Crohn's disease. Sequencing was carried out using ileal tissue. This chain uses TRBV6-6 with TRBJ2-7, with TRBD1 matching over 7 bases. Here the CDR3 DNA reads TGTGCCAGCAGTCGACAGGGCTACGAGCAGTACTTC. Translating it yields CASSRQGYEQYF.